This T cell receptor beta chain was found in a study of T cells in Graves' hyperthyroidism and ophthalmopathy. Using RNA transcripts as the source, TCR beta CDR3 regions were amplified. First-round RT-PCR with HTBI primers amplified the TCR CDR3 region. TCRdb processed the multiplex PCR reads anew with MiXCR; each CDR3 protein has one entry. Here the sample spans hundreds of thousands of distinct CDR3 sequences, roughly 14% being singletons. The germline CDR1 and CDR2 sequences are SGHAT and FQNNGV. V was pared by 3 bases and J by 7 bases, with 11 bases between. This CDR3 region has 13 residues. There are a few counts of this clonotype.

Sample: blood. The chain couples TRBV11-2 to TRBJ2-3; D gene unclear. The receptor comes from a woman under 30 with Graves' hyperthyroidism. The CDR3 nucleotides read TGTGCCAGCAGCTTGGAGCTTTTAAATACGCAGTATTTT. Encoded protein: CASSLELLNTQYF.